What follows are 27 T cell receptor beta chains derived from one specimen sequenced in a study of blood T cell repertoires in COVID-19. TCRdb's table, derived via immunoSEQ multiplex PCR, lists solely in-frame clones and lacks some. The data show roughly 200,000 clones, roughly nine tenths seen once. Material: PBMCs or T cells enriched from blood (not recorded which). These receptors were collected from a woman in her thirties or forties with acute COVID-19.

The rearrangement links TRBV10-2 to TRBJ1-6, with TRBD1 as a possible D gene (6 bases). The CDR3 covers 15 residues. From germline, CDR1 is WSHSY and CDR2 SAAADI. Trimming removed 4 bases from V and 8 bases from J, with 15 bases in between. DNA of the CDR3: TGCGCCAGCAGTGGAACTCCGGGGGGCTATTCACCCCTCCACTTT. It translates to CASSGTPGGYSPLHF.

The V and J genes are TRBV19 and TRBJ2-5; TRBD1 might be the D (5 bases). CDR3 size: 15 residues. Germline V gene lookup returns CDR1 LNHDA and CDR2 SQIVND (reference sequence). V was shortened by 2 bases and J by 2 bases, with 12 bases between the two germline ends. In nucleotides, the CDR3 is TGTGCCAGTAGTATATGGGGCGCCGGTCAAGAGACCCAGTACTTC. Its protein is CASSIWGAGQETQYF.

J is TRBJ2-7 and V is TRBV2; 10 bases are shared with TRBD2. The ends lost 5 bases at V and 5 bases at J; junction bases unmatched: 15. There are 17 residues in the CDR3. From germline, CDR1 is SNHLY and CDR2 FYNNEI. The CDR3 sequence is CASSTLNSGGARNEQYF. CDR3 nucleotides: TGTGCCAGCAGTACCCTGAACAGCGGGGGGGCTAGAAACGAGCAGTACTTC.

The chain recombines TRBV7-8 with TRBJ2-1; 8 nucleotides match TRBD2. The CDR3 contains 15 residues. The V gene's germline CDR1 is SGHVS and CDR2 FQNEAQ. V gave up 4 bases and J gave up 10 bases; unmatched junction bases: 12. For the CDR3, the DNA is TGTGCCAGCAGCTCAGAGCGGGGGCCCCTTCGGGAGCAGTTCTTC. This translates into CASSSERGPLREQFF.

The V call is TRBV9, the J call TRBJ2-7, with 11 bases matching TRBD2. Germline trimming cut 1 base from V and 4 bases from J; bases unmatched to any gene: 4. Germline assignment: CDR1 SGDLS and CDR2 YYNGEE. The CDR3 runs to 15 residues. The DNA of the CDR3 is TGTGCCAGCAGCGTAAATAGCGGGGGGGCTTACGAGCAGTACTTC. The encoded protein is CASSVNSGGAYEQYF.

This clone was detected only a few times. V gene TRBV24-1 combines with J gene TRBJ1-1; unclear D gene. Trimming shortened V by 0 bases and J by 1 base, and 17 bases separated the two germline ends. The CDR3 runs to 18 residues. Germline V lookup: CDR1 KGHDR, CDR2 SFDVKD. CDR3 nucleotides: TGTGCCACCAGTGATTTGCAAATCGCAGTCTCCTCGAACACTGAAGCTTTCTTT. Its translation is CATSDLQIAVSSNTEAFF.

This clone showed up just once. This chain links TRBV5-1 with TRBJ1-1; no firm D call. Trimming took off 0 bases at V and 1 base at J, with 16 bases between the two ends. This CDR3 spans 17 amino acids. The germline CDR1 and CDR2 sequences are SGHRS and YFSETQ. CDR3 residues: CASSLGVLSEGNTEAFF. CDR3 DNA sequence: TGCGCCAGCAGCTTGGGTGTTCTTTCCGAGGGGAACACTGAAGCTTTCTTT. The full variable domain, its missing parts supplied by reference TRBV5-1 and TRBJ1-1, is KAGVTQTPRYLIKTRGQQVTLSCSPISGHRSVSWYQQTPGQGLQFLFEYFSETQRNKGNFPGRFSGRQFSNSRSEMNVSTLELGDSALYLCASSLGVLSEGNTEAFFGQGTRLTVV.

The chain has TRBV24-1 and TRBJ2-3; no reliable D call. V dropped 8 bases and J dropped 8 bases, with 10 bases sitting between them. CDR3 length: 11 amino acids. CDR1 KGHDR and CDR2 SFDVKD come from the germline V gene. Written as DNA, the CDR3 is TGTGCCACCACCCCGTCGGGTACGCAGTATTTT. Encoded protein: CATTPSGTQYF.

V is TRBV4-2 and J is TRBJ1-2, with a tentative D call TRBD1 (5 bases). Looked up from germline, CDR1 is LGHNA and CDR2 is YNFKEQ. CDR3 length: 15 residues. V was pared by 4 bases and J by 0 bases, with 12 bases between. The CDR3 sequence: CASSPQGNANYGYTF. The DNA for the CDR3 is TGTGCCAGCAGCCCTCAGGGAAACGCTAACTATGGCTACACCTTC.

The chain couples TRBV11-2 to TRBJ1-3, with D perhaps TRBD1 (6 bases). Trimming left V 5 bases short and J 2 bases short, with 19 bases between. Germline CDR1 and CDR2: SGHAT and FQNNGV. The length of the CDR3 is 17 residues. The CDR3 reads CASSPPNSGVPGNTIYF. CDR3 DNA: TGTGCCAGCAGCCCTCCAAACTCAGGGGTCCCTGGAAACACCATATATTTT.

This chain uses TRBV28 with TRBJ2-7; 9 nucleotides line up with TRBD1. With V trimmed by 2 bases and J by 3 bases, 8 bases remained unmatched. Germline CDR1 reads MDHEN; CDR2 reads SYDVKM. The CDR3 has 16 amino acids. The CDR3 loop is CASSLLGQGVRYEQYF. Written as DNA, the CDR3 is TGTGCCAGCAGTTTACTGGGACAGGGAGTCCGCTACGAGCAGTACTTC.

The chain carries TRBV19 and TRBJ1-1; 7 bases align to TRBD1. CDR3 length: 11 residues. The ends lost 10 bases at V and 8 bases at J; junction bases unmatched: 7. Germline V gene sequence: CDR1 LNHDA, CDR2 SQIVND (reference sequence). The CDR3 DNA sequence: TGTGCCACTCAGACAGGGATCGAAGCTTTCTTT. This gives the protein CATQTGIEAFF.

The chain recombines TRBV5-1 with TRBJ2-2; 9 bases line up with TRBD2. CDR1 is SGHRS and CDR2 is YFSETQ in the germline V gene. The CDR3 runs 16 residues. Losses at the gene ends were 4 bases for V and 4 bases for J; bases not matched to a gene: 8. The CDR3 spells CASSPRAGGVTGELFF. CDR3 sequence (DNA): TGCGCCAGCAGCCCCCGGGCGGGGGGGGTCACCGGGGAGCTGTTTTTT.

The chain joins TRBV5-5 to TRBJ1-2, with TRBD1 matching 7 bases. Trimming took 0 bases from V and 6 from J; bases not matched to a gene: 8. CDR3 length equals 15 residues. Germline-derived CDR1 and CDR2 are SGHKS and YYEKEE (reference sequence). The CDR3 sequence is CASSLGHRQGNGYTF. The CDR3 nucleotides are TGTGCCAGCAGCTTGGGGCACCGACAGGGAAATGGCTACACCTTC.

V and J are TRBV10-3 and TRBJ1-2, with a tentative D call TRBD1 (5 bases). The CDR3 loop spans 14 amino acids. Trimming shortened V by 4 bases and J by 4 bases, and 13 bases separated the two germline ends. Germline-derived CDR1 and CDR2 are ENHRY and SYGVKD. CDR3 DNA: TGTGCCATCAGTGTCCCGGGGGTCCGCTATGGCTACACCTTC. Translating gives CAISVPGVRYGYTF.

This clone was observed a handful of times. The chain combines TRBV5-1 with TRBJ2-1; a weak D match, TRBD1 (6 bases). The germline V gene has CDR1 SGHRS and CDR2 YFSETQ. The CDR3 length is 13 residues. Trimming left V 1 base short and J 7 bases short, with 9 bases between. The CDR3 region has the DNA TGCGCCAGCAGCTTGAACAGGGAGAATGAGCAGTTCTTC. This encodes CASSLNRENEQFF.

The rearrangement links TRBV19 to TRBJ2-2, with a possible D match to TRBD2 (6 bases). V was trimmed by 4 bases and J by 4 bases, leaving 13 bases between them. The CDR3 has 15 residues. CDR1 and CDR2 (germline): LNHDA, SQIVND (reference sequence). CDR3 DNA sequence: TGTGCCAGTAGTACGGGACTTAAGTCCACCGGGGAGCTGTTTTTT. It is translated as CASSTGLKSTGELFF. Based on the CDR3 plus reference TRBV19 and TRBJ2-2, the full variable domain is DGGITQSPKYLFRKEGQNVTLSCEQNLNHDAMYWYRQDPGQGLRLIYYSQIVNDFQKGDIAEGYSVSREKKESFPLTVTSAQKNPTAFYLCASSTGLKSTGELFFGEGSRLTVL.

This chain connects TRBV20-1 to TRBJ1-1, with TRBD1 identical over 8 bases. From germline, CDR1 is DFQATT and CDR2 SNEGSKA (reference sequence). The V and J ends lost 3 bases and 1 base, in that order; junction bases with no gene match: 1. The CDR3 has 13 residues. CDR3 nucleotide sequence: TGCAGTGCTAGTCAGGGGGCGAACACTGAAGCTTTCTTT. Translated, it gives CSASQGANTEAFF.

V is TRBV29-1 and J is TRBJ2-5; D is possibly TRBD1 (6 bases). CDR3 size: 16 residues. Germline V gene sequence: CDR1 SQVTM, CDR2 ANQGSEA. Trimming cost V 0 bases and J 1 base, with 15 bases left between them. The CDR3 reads CSVEDLIDRIQETQYF. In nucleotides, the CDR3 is TGCAGCGTTGAAGATCTGATCGACAGGATCCAAGAGACCCAGTACTTC.

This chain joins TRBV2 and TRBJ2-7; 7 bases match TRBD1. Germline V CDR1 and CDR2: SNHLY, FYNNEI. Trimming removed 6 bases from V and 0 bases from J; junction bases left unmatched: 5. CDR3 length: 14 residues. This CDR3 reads CASRETGSSYEQYF. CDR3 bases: TGTGCCAGCAGGGAGACAGGGAGCTCCTACGAGCAGTACTTC.

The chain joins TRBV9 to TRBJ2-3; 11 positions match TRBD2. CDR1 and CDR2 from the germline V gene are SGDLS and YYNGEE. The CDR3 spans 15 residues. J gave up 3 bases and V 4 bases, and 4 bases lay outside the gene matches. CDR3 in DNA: TGTGCCAGCAGCCTAGCGGGGGGATGGACAGATACGCAGTATTTT. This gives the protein CASSLAGGWTDTQYF.

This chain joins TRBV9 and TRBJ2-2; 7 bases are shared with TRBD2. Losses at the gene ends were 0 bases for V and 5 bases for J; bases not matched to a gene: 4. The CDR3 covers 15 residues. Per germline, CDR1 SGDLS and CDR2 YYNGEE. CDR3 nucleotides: TGTGCCAGCAGCGTAGCGGGGGGAGGAACCGGGGAGCTGTTTTTT. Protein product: CASSVAGGGTGELFF.

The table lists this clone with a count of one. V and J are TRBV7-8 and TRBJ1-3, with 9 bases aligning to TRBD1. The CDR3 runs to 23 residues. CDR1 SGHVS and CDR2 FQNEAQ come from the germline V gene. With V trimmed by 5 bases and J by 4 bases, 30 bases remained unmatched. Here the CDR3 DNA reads TGTGCCAGCAGCCCGCCGGGTGCCCCAGAGTCGGACAGGGGTGGTAAGTTGGGAAACACCATATATTTT. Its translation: CASSPPGAPESDRGGKLGNTIYF.

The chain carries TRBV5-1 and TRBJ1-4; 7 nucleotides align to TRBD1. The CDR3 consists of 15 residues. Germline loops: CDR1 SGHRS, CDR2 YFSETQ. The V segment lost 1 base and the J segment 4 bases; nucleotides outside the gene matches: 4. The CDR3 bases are TGCGCCAGCAGCTTGACAGGGGCTATTAATGAAAAACTGTTTTTT. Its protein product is CASSLTGAINEKLFF.

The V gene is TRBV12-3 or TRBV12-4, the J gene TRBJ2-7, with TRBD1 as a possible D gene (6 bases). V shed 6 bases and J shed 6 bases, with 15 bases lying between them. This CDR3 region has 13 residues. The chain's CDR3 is CASSQIPQGEQYF. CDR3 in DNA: TGTGCCAGCAGCCAAATCCCACAGGGCGAGCAGTACTTC.

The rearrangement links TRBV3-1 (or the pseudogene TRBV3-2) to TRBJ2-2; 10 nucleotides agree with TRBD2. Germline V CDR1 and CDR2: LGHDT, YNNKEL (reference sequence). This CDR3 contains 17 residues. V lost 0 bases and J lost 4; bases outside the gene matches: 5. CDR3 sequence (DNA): TGTGCCAGCAGCCAAGATCAACTAGCGGGGATCACCGGGGAGCTGTTTTTT. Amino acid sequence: CASSQDQLAGITGELFF.

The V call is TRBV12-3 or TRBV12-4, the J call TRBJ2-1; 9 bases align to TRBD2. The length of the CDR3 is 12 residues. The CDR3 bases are TGTGCTTCAGCGGGGGGAGACAATGAGCAGTTCTTC. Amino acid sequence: CASAGGDNEQFF.